This is a list of T cell receptor beta chains from one sample in a study of immune evolution from preneoplasia to lung adenocarcinoma. Clones were sequenced by immunoSEQ multiplex PCR, and TCRdb holds only the in-frame ones, with some missing. The top ten clones hold 2.5% to 3% of a sample with some 15,000 clones, roughly 77% of them seen once. Material: FFPE minimally invasive lung adenocarcinoma tissue. The origin of the receptors is a person aged 60-79 years with lung adenocarcinoma. Each CDR3 is given with its conserved first and last residue. D genes are given only for firm matches. A row's size may be missing; if present it is once, few, many or a size class.

D gene: TRBD2; clone size: NA; V gene: TRBV10-3; J gene: TRBJ2-1; CDR3 DNA: TGTGCCATCAATGTGGGGGAGGGCTCCTACAATGAGCAGTTCTTC; CDR3 protein: CAINVGEGSYNEQFF
D gene: NA; clone size: NA; V gene: TRBV10-1; J gene: TRBJ2-5; CDR3 DNA: TGCGCCTCCTCGGGACCGGCAGGGGAGACCCAGTACTTC; CDR3 protein: CASSGPAGETQYF
D gene: NA; clone size: NA; V gene: TRBV2; J gene: TRBJ2-2; CDR3 DNA: TGTGCCAGCAGTGGGGACTTGGTTGGGACCGGGGAGCTGTTTTTT; CDR3 protein: CASSGDLVGTGELFF
D gene: NA; clone size: NA; V gene: TRBV19; J gene: TRBJ2-7; CDR3 DNA: TGTGCCAGTAGCAGAACCGGCGAAAGCGGGCTATACGAGCAGTACTTC; CDR3 protein: CASSRTGESGLYEQYF
D gene: TRBD1; clone size: NA; V gene: TRBV28; J gene: TRBJ1-5; CDR3 DNA: TGTGCCAGCAGTTTTTCCGAGACAGGGGTCAATCAGCCCCAGCATTTT; CDR3 protein: CASSFSETGVNQPQHF
D gene: NA; clone size: few; V gene: TRBV29-1; J gene: TRBJ2-7; CDR3 DNA: TGCAGCGTACCTCAAGGGGCAGCGCAGTACTTC; CDR3 protein: CSVPQGAAQYF
D gene: TRBD2; clone size: NA; V gene: TRBV28; J gene: TRBJ2-7; CDR3 DNA: TGTGCCAGCAGTTTGGGGGGACTAGCGGGGGGCTACTCCTACGAGCAGTACTTC; CDR3 protein: CASSLGGLAGGYSYEQYF
D gene: NA; clone size: NA; V gene: TRBV19; J gene: TRBJ1-5; CDR3 DNA: TGTGCCAGTAACGAGGGTGGGCAGCCCCAGCATTTT; CDR3 protein: CASNEGGQPQHF
D gene: NA; clone size: once; V gene: TRBV4-3; J gene: TRBJ2-2; CDR3 DNA: TGCGCCAGCAGCCGAGTGACCGGGGAGCTGTTTTTT; CDR3 protein: CASSRVTGELFF
D gene: TRBD2; clone size: once; V gene: TRBV11-2; J gene: TRBJ2-2; CDR3 DNA: TGTGCCAGCAGTGTACTAGCGGGCGGAGAGCTGTTTTTT; CDR3 protein: CASSVLAGGELFF
D gene: NA; clone size: NA; V gene: TRBV7-2; J gene: TRBJ2-3; CDR3 DNA: TGTGCCAGCAGCCTGCCCGGCACAGATACGCAGTATTTT; CDR3 protein: CASSLPGTDTQYF
D gene: TRBD2; clone size: NA; V gene: TRBV15; J gene: TRBJ2-1; CDR3 DNA: TGTGCCACCAGCAGAGGGGGAACTAGCGGATACAATGAGCAGTTCTTC; CDR3 protein: CATSRGGTSGYNEQFF
D gene: TRBD1; clone size: NA; V gene: TRBV19; J gene: TRBJ1-3; CDR3 DNA: TGTGCCAGTAGTATAGAAGGGAGACCCGGGACAGCCTCTGGAAACACCATATATTTT; CDR3 protein: CASSIEGRPGTASGNTIYF
D gene: TRBD1; clone size: NA; V gene: TRBV6-5; J gene: TRBJ2-5; CDR3 DNA: TGTGCCAGCAGACGGACAGGGGGCGGAGAGACCCAGTACTTC; CDR3 protein: CASRRTGGGETQYF
D gene: NA; clone size: NA; V gene: TRBV7-3; J gene: TRBJ2-1; CDR3 DNA: TGTGCCAGCAGCTTAACGAGCAGGGCTAGTTACAATGAGCAGTTCTTC; CDR3 protein: CASSLTSRASYNEQFF
D gene: NA; clone size: NA; V gene: TRBV28; J gene: TRBJ2-7; CDR3 DNA: TGTGCCAGCAGTGACCCCTACGAGCAGTACTTC; CDR3 protein: CASSDPYEQYF
D gene: NA; clone size: NA; V gene: TRBV7-8; J gene: TRBJ1-1; CDR3 DNA: TGTGCCAGCAGCCTGACAGAGAACACTGAAGCTTTCTTT; CDR3 protein: CASSLTENTEAFF
D gene: NA; clone size: NA; V gene: TRBV6-7; J gene: TRBJ1-1; CDR3 DNA: TGTGCCAGCAGTTACTCGATAGCACTTAAGGGGACCCCGGATGAAGCTTTCTTT; CDR3 protein: CASSYSIALKGTPDEAFF
D gene: NA; clone size: NA; V gene: TRBV7-6; J gene: TRBJ1-4; CDR3 DNA: TGTGCCAGCAGCTCGGGACCTAAGACCAATGAAAAACTGTTTTTT; CDR3 protein: CASSSGPKTNEKLFF
D gene: NA; clone size: NA; V gene: TRBV11-2; J gene: TRBJ2-1; CDR3 DNA: TGTGCCAGCAGCTCGTTTGGGGCGGCCGCTTACAATGAGCAGTTCTTC; CDR3 protein: CASSSFGAAAYNEQFF
D gene: TRBD2; clone size: NA; V gene: TRBV29-1; J gene: TRBJ2-1; CDR3 DNA: TGCAGCTTCCTTAGCGGGGGAGCCAATGAGCAGTTCTTC; CDR3 protein: CSFLSGGANEQFF
D gene: NA; clone size: once; V gene: TRBV28; J gene: TRBJ2-7; CDR3 DNA: TGTGCCAGCTTTGACAAGGTAACCTACGAGCAGTACTTC; CDR3 protein: CASFDKVTYEQYF
D gene: NA; clone size: NA; V gene: TRBV30; J gene: TRBJ2-3; CDR3 DNA: TGTGCCTTTAGACGGGGCGGGACTAGCACAGATACGCAGTATTTT; CDR3 protein: CAFRRGGTSTDTQYF
D gene: TRBD1; clone size: NA; V gene: TRBV6-5; J gene: TRBJ1-2; CDR3 DNA: TGTGCCAGCAGCACCCTGGGACAGGTCTATGGCTACACCTTC; CDR3 protein: CASSTLGQVYGYTF
D gene: NA; clone size: NA; V gene: TRBV19; J gene: TRBJ2-2; CDR3 DNA: TGTGCCAGTAGTATATCGCCGCGGCCAGAGGCCGGGGAGCTGTTTTTT; CDR3 protein: CASSISPRPEAGELFF
D gene: TRBD1; clone size: NA; V gene: TRBV23-1; J gene: TRBJ2-5; CDR3 DNA: TGCGCCAGCAGTCAATCGCCATCCCGGGACAGTCAAGAGACCCAGTACTTC; CDR3 protein: CASSQSPSRDSQETQYF
D gene: NA; clone size: NA; V gene: TRBV4-1; J gene: TRBJ2-4; CDR3 DNA: TGCGCCAGCAGCCAGGCTGTTGGGGACCAGTACTTC; CDR3 protein: CASSQAVGDQYF
D gene: NA; clone size: medium-sized; V gene: TRBV5-4; J gene: TRBJ1-6; CDR3 DNA: TGTGCCAGCAGCTTGAGGGTGGGGCCGGGGAATTCACCCCTCCACTTT; CDR3 protein: CASSLRVGPGNSPLHF
D gene: TRBD2; clone size: NA; V gene: TRBV18; J gene: TRBJ2-4; CDR3 DNA: TGTGCCAGCTCACCACTCCCGCTAGCGGGATCTTCCCTAGCCAAAAACATTCAGTACTTC; CDR3 protein: CASSPLPLAGSSLAKNIQYF
D gene: NA; clone size: NA; V gene: TRBV18; J gene: TRBJ2-3; CDR3 DNA: TGTGCCAGCTCACCACCGGGGAGCACAGATACGCAGTATTTT; CDR3 protein: CASSPPGSTDTQYF
D gene: NA; clone size: NA; V gene: TRBV18; J gene: TRBJ2-5; CDR3 DNA: TGTGCCAGCTCACCGTTGGAGACCCAGTACTTC; CDR3 protein: CASSPLETQYF
D gene: NA; clone size: NA; V gene: TRBV9; J gene: TRBJ1-4; CDR3 DNA: TGTGCCAGCAGCGTAGGAATTAGGGCAACTAATGAAAAACTGTTTTTT; CDR3 protein: CASSVGIRATNEKLFF
D gene: NA; clone size: few; V gene: TRBV6-5; J gene: TRBJ1-4; CDR3 DNA: TGTGCCAGCAGTCGTACCGGGACACCCGATGAAAAACTGTTTTTT; CDR3 protein: CASSRTGTPDEKLFF
D gene: NA; clone size: NA; V gene: TRBV6-1; J gene: TRBJ1-1; CDR3 DNA: TGTGCCAGCAGTGAAGCGAACGGTTCGAAAGCTTTCTTT; CDR3 protein: CASSEANGSKAFF
D gene: NA; clone size: NA; V gene: TRBV7-2; J gene: TRBJ2-5; CDR3 DNA: TGTGCCAGCAGCATCGGCAAGCACCAAGAGACCCAGTACTTC; CDR3 protein: CASSIGKHQETQYF
D gene: NA; clone size: NA; V gene: TRBV28; J gene: TRBJ1-2; CDR3 DNA: TGTGCCAGCAGTTTGACAGGAGTCTATGGCTACACCTTC; CDR3 protein: CASSLTGVYGYTF
D gene: NA; clone size: NA; V gene: TRBV14; J gene: TRBJ2-4; CDR3 DNA: TGTGCCAGCAGCAAAACAGCCAAAAACATTCAGTACTTC; CDR3 protein: CASSKTAKNIQYF
D gene: NA; clone size: NA; V gene: TRBV7-6; J gene: TRBJ2-2; CDR3 DNA: TGTGCCAGCAGCTTATTGGCAGCATACGACGCCGGGGAGCTGTTTTTT; CDR3 protein: CASSLLAAYDAGELFF
D gene: NA; clone size: NA; V gene: TRBV7-2; J gene: TRBJ1-1; CDR3 DNA: TGTGCCAGCAGCTTAGCGGCGGGGAACACTGAAGCTTTCTTT; CDR3 protein: CASSLAAGNTEAFF
D gene: NA; clone size: NA; V gene: TRBV14; J gene: TRBJ1-2; CDR3 DNA: TGTGCCAGCAGCCAAGTGGCGGGGTCGGGCTATGGCTACACCTTC; CDR3 protein: CASSQVAGSGYGYTF
D gene: TRBD1; clone size: NA; V gene: TRBV27; J gene: TRBJ1-5; CDR3 DNA: TGTGCCAGCAGCACCACAGGGGGGTTGGTTCAGCCCCAGCATTTT; CDR3 protein: CASSTTGGLVQPQHF
D gene: TRBD1; clone size: NA; V gene: TRBV19; J gene: TRBJ2-7; CDR3 DNA: TGTGCCAGTAGTATCGGAGCGGGACAGGGATCTTACGAGCAGTACTTC; CDR3 protein: CASSIGAGQGSYEQYF
D gene: NA; clone size: NA; V gene: TRBV11-1; J gene: TRBJ2-3; CDR3 DNA: TGTGCCAGCAGCCCGAGACAGAACACAGATACGCAGTATTTT; CDR3 protein: CASSPRQNTDTQYF
D gene: TRBD2; clone size: NA; V gene: TRBV30; J gene: TRBJ2-1; CDR3 DNA: TGTGCCTGGAGTCCGCCCGGGGGGGGACGCTCCTACAATGAGCAGTTCTTC; CDR3 protein: CAWSPPGGGRSYNEQFF
D gene: NA; clone size: NA; V gene: TRBV6-6; J gene: TRBJ1-1; CDR3 DNA: TGTGCCAGCAGTTCCCCCAGGAACACTGAAGCTTTCTTT; CDR3 protein: CASSSPRNTEAFF
D gene: TRBD2; clone size: NA; V gene: TRBV7-8; J gene: TRBJ2-1; CDR3 DNA: TGTGCCAGCAGCCCATGGGGCGGGAGGGCTGAGGAGCAGTTCTTC; CDR3 protein: CASSPWGGRAEEQFF
D gene: TRBD2; clone size: NA; V gene: TRBV27; J gene: TRBJ2-7; CDR3 DNA: TGTGCCACCTCCCGCGGGGGAGGCTACGAGCAGTACTTC; CDR3 protein: CATSRGGGYEQYF
D gene: TRBD2; clone size: NA; V gene: TRBV4-2; J gene: TRBJ2-7; CDR3 DNA: TGTGCCAGCAGCCAAGGTCGGCGGGAGTTAAACGAGCAGTACTTC; CDR3 protein: CASSQGRRELNEQYF
D gene: NA; clone size: NA; V gene: TRBV7-6; J gene: TRBJ1-1; CDR3 DNA: TGTGCCAGCAGCCCCTGGGACCGCGGGGGGAACACTGAAGCTTTCTTT; CDR3 protein: CASSPWDRGGNTEAFF
D gene: TRBD1; clone size: NA; V gene: TRBV6-1; J gene: TRBJ2-2; CDR3 DNA: TGTGCCAGCAGTTCCGGGACAGGGTTCGGGGAGCTGTTTTTT; CDR3 protein: CASSSGTGFGELFF
D gene: NA; clone size: NA; V gene: TRBV10-3; J gene: TRBJ2-1; CDR3 DNA: TGTGCCATCGGGATGGACAATGAGCAGTTCTTC; CDR3 protein: CAIGMDNEQFF
D gene: TRBD1; clone size: few; V gene: TRBV4-1; J gene: TRBJ1-3; CDR3 DNA: TGCGCCAGCAGCCCACTTACAGGGGACTCTGGAAACACCATATATTTT; CDR3 protein: CASSPLTGDSGNTIYF